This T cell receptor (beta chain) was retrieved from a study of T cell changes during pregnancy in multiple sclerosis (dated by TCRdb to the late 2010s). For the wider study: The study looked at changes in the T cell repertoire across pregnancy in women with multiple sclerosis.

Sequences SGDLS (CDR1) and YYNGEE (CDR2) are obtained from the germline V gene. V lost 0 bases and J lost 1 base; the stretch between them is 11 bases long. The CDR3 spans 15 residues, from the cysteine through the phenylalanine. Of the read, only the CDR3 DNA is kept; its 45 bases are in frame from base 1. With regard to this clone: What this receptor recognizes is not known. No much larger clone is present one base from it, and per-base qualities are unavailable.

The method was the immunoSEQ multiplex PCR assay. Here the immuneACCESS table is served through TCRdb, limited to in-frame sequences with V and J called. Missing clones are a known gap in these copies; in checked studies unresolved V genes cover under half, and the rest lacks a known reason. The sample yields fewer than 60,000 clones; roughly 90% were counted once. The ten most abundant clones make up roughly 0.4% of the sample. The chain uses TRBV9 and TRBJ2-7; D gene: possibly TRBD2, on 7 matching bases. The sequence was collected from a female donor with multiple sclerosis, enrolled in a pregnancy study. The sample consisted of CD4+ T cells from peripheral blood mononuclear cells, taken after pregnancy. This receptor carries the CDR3 CASSVEGGGSYEQYF. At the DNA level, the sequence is TGTGCCAGCAGCGTAGAAGGGGGGGGGTCCTACGAGCAGTACTTC.